One and the same sample provided the 3 T cell receptor beta chains below, sequenced in a study of blood T cell repertoires in COVID-19. TCRdb's copy holds only in-frame clones and misses some; the assay was immunoSEQ multiplex PCR. The data contain approximately 220,000 clones, approximately 92% of them singletons. Sequenced input: PBMCs or T cells enriched from blood (not recorded which). These receptor sequences come from a woman aged 18-35 years in a cohort exposed to, infected with or recovered from COVID-19 (not recorded which).

The chain links TRBV7-9 to TRBJ1-5, with 10 positions matching TRBD1. The CDR3 runs to 16 residues. Germline assignment: CDR1 SEHNR and CDR2 FQNEAQ (reference sequence). The V and J ends lost 5 bases and 2 bases, in that order; junction bases with no gene match: 6. In DNA form, the CDR3 reads TGTGCCAGCAGCGCCGACAGGGGGCGCGGCAATCAGCCCCAGCATTTT. As protein: CASSADRGRGNQPQHF.

The chain has TRBV28 and TRBJ1-2, with TRBD1 matching over 7 bases. Per germline, CDR1 MDHEN and CDR2 SYDVKM. The CDR3 is made up of 14 amino acids. Losses at the gene ends were 5 bases for V and 3 bases for J; bases not matched to a gene: 6. The CDR3 protein is CASSNPQGYYGYTF. As DNA, the CDR3 is TGTGCCAGCAGTAATCCACAGGGGTACTATGGCTACACCTTC.

This clone has a handful of counts. The rearrangement links TRBV5-5 to TRBJ1-6, with D unclear. The CDR3 length is 16 residues. The germline V gene encodes CDR1 SGHKS and CDR2 YYEKEE (reference sequence). Trimming removed 0 bases at V and 10 bases at J, with 17 bases between. This CDR3 is CASSLAMVGFESPLHF. The CDR3 DNA reads TGTGCCAGCAGCTTGGCGATGGTCGGGTTCGAGTCACCCCTCCACTTT.